This T cell receptor (beta chain) was found in a study of blood T cell repertoires in COVID-19. Profiling relied on immunoSEQ multiplex PCR, and the TCRdb table lists in-frame clones only, not all of them. In the table there are under 300,000 clones, about 87% of which are singletons. Participant-given clinical history determined each cohort assignment. Germline values: CDR1 SGHRS, CDR2 YFSETQ. Trimming cost V 0 bases and J 6 bases, with 12 bases left between them. This CDR3 contains 14 residues. This clonotype originated in a woman aged 40 to 55 with acute COVID-19. This rearrangement joins TRBV5-1 to TRBJ1-2; a weak D match, TRBD1 (5 bases). Sequences were obtained from PBMCs or T cells enriched from blood (not recorded which). The CDR3 is CASSLGNGHDGYTF. The DNA for the CDR3 is TGCGCCAGCAGCTTGGGAAACGGACACGATGGCTACACCTTC. Filled out from reference TRBV5-1 and TRBJ1-2, the complete variable domain reads KAGVTQTPRYLIKTRGQQVTLSCSPISGHRSVSWYQQTPGQGLQFLFEYFSETQRNKGNFPGRFSGRQFSNSRSEMNVSTLELGDSALYLCASSLGNGHDGYTFGSGTRLTVV.